A selection of T cell receptor beta chains follows, all from one sample in a study of blood T cell repertoires in COVID-19. The data were produced by immunoSEQ multiplex PCR, yet TCRdb's version contains in-frame clones alone and is incomplete. The sample has under 150,000 clones; over 80% are singletons. The source material was peripheral blood. These TCRs come from a man aged 25-40 years with acute or convalescent COVID-19. The CDR3 runs from the conserved cysteine through the conserved F or W. A D gene is named only where the DNA matches it firmly. Part of the rows lack a size; the others show once, few, many or a class for expanded clones.

size: NA
D: NA
J: TRBJ1-1
V: TRBV10-3
DNA: TGTGCCATCAGTGCCTCTACCCCCACTGAAGCTTTCTTT
CDR3: CAISASTPTEAFF

size: NA
D: NA
J: TRBJ1-1
V: TRBV19
DNA: TGTGCCAGTAGTATTACGCTAAACACTGAAGCTTTCTTT
CDR3: CASSITLNTEAFF

size: NA
D: TRBD1
J: TRBJ1-1
V: TRBV6-5
DNA: TGTGCCAGCAGTTACGAGGACAGGGGCACTGAAGCTTTCTTT
CDR3: CASSYEDRGTEAFF

size: few
D: TRBD2
J: TRBJ2-1
V: TRBV19
DNA: TGTGCCAGTAGTATCGTCGGGAGGGACTACAATGAGCAGTTCTTC
CDR3: CASSIVGRDYNEQFF

size: NA
D: TRBD2
J: TRBJ2-5
V: TRBV7-2
DNA: TGTGCCAGCAGCCCAAAGGGAGGGTTTTGGGAGACCCAGTACTTC
CDR3: CASSPKGGFWETQYF

size: NA
D: TRBD1
J: TRBJ1-4
V: TRBV7-7
DNA: TGTGCTAGCAGCAAAGGACAGGGCGATGAAAAACTGTTTTTT
CDR3: CASSKGQGDEKLFF

size: NA
D: NA
J: TRBJ1-1
V: TRBV7-8
DNA: TGTGCCAGCAGCCTCGGGACACAGGGGAACACTGAAGCTTTCTTT
CDR3: CASSLGTQGNTEAFF

size: NA
D: TRBD2
J: TRBJ2-5
V: TRBV5-1
DNA: TGCGCCAGCAGCACCACTAGCGGGAGTGGAGAGACCCAGTACTTC
CDR3: CASSTTSGSGETQYF

size: once
D: NA
J: TRBJ2-1
V: TRBV15
DNA: TGTGCCACCAGCAGAGATGCTAGTGGGAATGAGCAGTTCTTC
CDR3: CATSRDASGNEQFF

size: NA
D: NA
J: TRBJ2-3
V: TRBV29-1
DNA: TGCAGCGTGTCAGTTATGGATACGCAGTATTTT
CDR3: CSVSVMDTQYF